This TCR beta chain is from a study of T-cell reconstitution after alpha-beta-depleted transplantation in children. This clonotype was counted only a few times. The CDR3 has 13 amino acids. Germline assignment: CDR1 SNHLY and CDR2 FYNNEI. V dropped 8 bases and J dropped 7 bases, with 18 bases sitting between them. Molecular barcoding with unique molecular identifiers was used for the TCRbeta library. TCRdb used MiXCR to reprocess the PCR reads, holding one entry per CDR3 protein. In the table there are a few hundred thousand distinct CDR3 sequences, approximately 9.5% of which are singletons. The sequencing used PBMCs from the stem cell graft donor, collected from the stem cell graft. The sequence derives from a human donor who donated a stem cell graft to a child with acute lymphoblastic leukemia. The chain uses TRBV2 and TRBJ2-7; D uncertain. Written as DNA, the CDR3 is TGTGCCAGCCTTGAGGACGTTCAAACTGAGCAGTACTTC. It codes for CASLEDVQTEQYF.